This entry lists 21 T cell receptor beta chains sequenced from one sample in a study of regulatory T cells in long-lasting Graves disease. According to the study, TCR beta libraries were built with iRepertoire HTBI primers and CDR3-region Arm-PCR. TCRdb ran MiXCR on the multiplex PCR reads and lists one entry per CDR3 protein. The table records some 500,000 distinct CDR3 sequences, about 13% of them present only once. Time point of the sample: newly diagnosed GD, antithyroid drugs for less than 3 months. Extracted RNA from PBMCs served as the source of the TCR library. These data also formed part of another study, on T cells in Graves' hyperthyroidism and ophthalmopathy.

Sequenced here: peripheral blood mononuclear cells (PBMCs), sampled at new diagnosis, from a patient treated with antithyroid drugs. These receptors were obtained from a man aged 25-40 years with Graves disease.

This clonotype was counted many times. The chain couples TRBV3-1 to TRBJ1-1, with unresolved D. This CDR3 spans 14 amino acids. Trimming took 3 bases from V and 0 from J, leaving 8 bases between them. Germline lookup yields CDR1 LGHDT and CDR2 YNNKEL (reference sequence). CDR3 protein: CASSQFVLNTEAFF. The CDR3 DNA reads TGTGCCAGCAGCCAGTTTGTACTGAACACTGAAGCTTTCTTT.

In the case of this clonotype: It differs at one base from a far larger clone, so likely a read error. The chain combines TRBV5-1 with TRBJ2-4; 11 bases align to TRBD2. This CDR3 is built from 17 residues. After removal of 4 bases from V and 13 bases from J, the junction contained 19 bases not matched to a gene. Germline CDR1 is SGHRS and CDR2 is YFSETQ. In nucleotides, the CDR3 is TGCGCCAGCAGCAGCCAAGGGACTAGCGGATTCTACAATGAGCAGTACTTC. Its translation is CASSSQGTSGFYNEQYF.

V usage is TRBV5-6 and J usage is TRBJ2-7; D may be TRBD1 (5 bases). Trimming pared 0 bases from V and 3 bases from J, leaving 13 bases between. The CDR3 length is 15 residues. The germline V gene encodes CDR1 SGHDT and CDR2 YYEEEE. CDR3: CASSLVQGFYYEQYF. CDR3 DNA: TGTGCCAGCAGCTTGGTGCAGGGCTTTTACTACGAGCAGTACTTC.

This chain uses TRBV3-1 with TRBJ2-1, with 10 nucleotides matching TRBD2. V lost 4 bases to trimming and J lost 7 bases; unmatched junction nucleotides: 7. CDR1 and CDR2 from the germline V gene are LGHDT and YNNKEL (reference sequence). The length of the CDR3 is 15 residues. The CDR3 coding sequence is TGTGCCAGCAGCCCCGGGACTAGCGATATGAATGAGCAGTTCTTC. Translating it yields CASSPGTSDMNEQFF.

V is TRBV18 and J is TRBJ2-7, with D hard to call. CDR3 length: 13 residues. V dropped 3 bases and J dropped 3 bases, with 9 bases sitting between them. Germline V CDR1 and CDR2: KGHSH, LQKENI. DNA of the CDR3: TGTGCCAGCTCACCCGGACGAGTCTACGAGCAGTACTTC. Encoded protein: CASSPGRVYEQYF.

The table lists this clonotype with many counts. The rearrangement links TRBV29-1 to TRBJ2-5; the D is unclear. The ends were cut back, 5 bases at V and 4 bases at J, with 17 bases in the middle. This CDR3 has 14 amino acids. Germline V gene lookup returns CDR1 SQVTM and CDR2 ANQGSEA. CDR3 protein: CSVRPLDVLETQYF. The CDR3 DNA reads TGCAGCGTTAGACCTTTGGACGTTCTAGAGACCCAGTACTTC.

V gene TRBV6-1 combines with J gene TRBJ1-2; the match to TRBD1 covers 7 bases. CDR1 is MNHNS and CDR2 is SASEGT in the germline V gene. This CDR3 comprises 15 residues. V shed 1 base, J shed 5 bases, and the junction held 7 bases outside the gene matches. The CDR3 region has the DNA TGTGCCAGCAGTGAAGTTCCTCGGGACAGATATGGCTACACCTTC. Encoded protein: CASSEVPRDRYGYTF.

Ten or more counts support this clonotype. The chain is built from TRBV16 and TRBJ2-2; tentatively, D is TRBD2 (5 bases). The V end lost 8 bases, the J end lost 5 bases, and 15 bases lay between the germline ends. Per the germline V gene, CDR1 is KGHSY and CDR2 is FQNENV. The CDR3 totals 14 residues. The CDR3: CASRAGRTTGELFF. CDR3 coding DNA: TGTGCCAGCCGGGCCGGCAGGACTACCGGGGAGCTGTTTTTT.

This clonotype has ten or more counts. This chain connects TRBV30 to TRBJ2-5; TRBD1 is a possible D gene (5 bases). V lost 1 base, J lost 5 bases, and 8 bases lay in between. This CDR3 comprises 12 residues. CDR1 GTSNPN and CDR2 SVGIG come from the germline V gene (reference sequence). The CDR3 nucleotides are TGTGCCTGGAGTGGCAGGGTTGAGACCCAGTACTTC. This sequence encodes CAWSGRVETQYF.

The sample holds a few counts of this clonotype. The chain has TRBV27 and TRBJ2-7, with 7 bases lining up with TRBD2. This CDR3 has 15 amino acids. The trim removed 6 bases at V and 4 bases at J, leaving 12 bases unmatched. Germline CDR1 MNHEY, CDR2 SMNVEV (reference sequence). In nucleotides, the CDR3 is TGTGCCAGCAGCGACGGACGGGGGGTGGAGTACGAGCAGTACTTC. It translates to CASSDGRGVEYEQYF.

The chain has TRBV6-1 and TRBJ1-6; the match to TRBD1 covers 8 bases. This CDR3 has 16 amino acids. CDR1 MNHNS and CDR2 SASEGT come from the germline V gene. Trimming took 2 bases from V and 7 from J; bases not matched to a gene: 7. The CDR3 spells CASSEPGQGNNSPLHF. In DNA form, the CDR3 reads TGTGCCAGCAGTGAACCTGGACAGGGTAACAATTCACCCCTCCACTTT.

This clonotype was observed many times. CDR3 in amino acids: CASRWRRDNSPLHF. CDR3 DNA sequence: TGTGCCAGCAGGTGGAGGCGGGACAATTCACCCCTCCACTTT. The chain joins TRBV27 to TRBJ1-6, with D possibly matching TRBD1 (5 bases). V was trimmed by 6 bases and J by 7 bases, leaving 13 bases between them. CDR1 and CDR2 (germline): MNHEY, SMNVEV (reference sequence). The CDR3 consists of 14 residues.

This clonotype was counted ten times or more. The CDR3 sequence is CSARGTGGTDTQYF. The CDR3 DNA reads as TGCAGTGCTAGAGGGACAGGGGGCACAGATACGCAGTATTTT. The chain combines TRBV20-1 with TRBJ2-3, with TRBD1 matching over 9 bases. This CDR3 spans 14 amino acids. The J segment lost 1 base and the V segment lost 1 base, leaving 0 bases of the junction unmatched. Germline V gene lookup returns CDR1 DFQATT and CDR2 SNEGSKA (reference sequence).

This clonotype was seen many times. This rearrangement joins TRBV5-1 to TRBJ2-1, with 9 bases matching TRBD2. Germline CDR1 is SGHRS and CDR2 is YFSETQ. This CDR3 comprises 17 residues. J was trimmed by 4 bases and V by 2 bases; bases with no gene match: 10. CDR3 sequence reads: CASSLDLGTSRYNEQFF. CDR3 nucleotide sequence: TGCGCCAGCAGCTTAGACCTCGGGACTAGCCGTTACAATGAGCAGTTCTTC.

On this clonotype itself: No DNA is shown, since the ends of the CDR3 on it are uncertain; the CDR3 is the one TCRdb lists. The chain recombines TRBV7-8 with TRBJ2-2. In germline, CDR1 is SGHVS, CDR2 FQNEAQ. A total of 12 residues make up the CDR3, ends included. The CDR3 sequence: CASRQRPGSCFF.

This clonotype was observed at least ten times. V gene TRBV5-1 combines with J gene TRBJ2-7; D is possibly TRBD1 or TRBD2 (5 bases each). V lost 6 bases and J lost 7, with 14 bases in between. Germline lookup yields CDR1 SGHRS and CDR2 YFSETQ. This CDR3 has 12 amino acids. CDR3 in DNA: TGCGCCAGCATCGGGGCTTTACAGGAGCAGTACTTC. This codes for CASIGALQEQYF.

The table lists this clonotype with many counts. V usage is TRBV4-1 and J usage is TRBJ1-2; D remains unclear. V was clipped by 1 base and J by 6 bases, with 18 bases between them. Germline V gene data show CDR1 as MGHRA and CDR2 as YSYEKL. The CDR3 contains 16 residues. The CDR3 coding sequence is TGCGCCAGCAGCCAAGTGGGTCTAAGGGTTCGGGATGGCTACACCTTC. This codes for CASSQVGLRVRDGYTF.

This clonotype was counted a single time. The chain has TRBV29-1 and TRBJ1-1; D is unresolved. Germline-derived CDR1 and CDR2 are SQVTM and ANQGSEA. Deletions cut 3 bases from V and 7 bases from J, with 12 bases between. This CDR3 region has 12 residues. For the CDR3, the DNA is TGCAGCGTTGATGCAGGTGGATTTGAAGCTTTCTTT. Its translation is CSVDAGGFEAFF.

The J gene is TRBJ2-5, the V gene TRBV6-1; D might be TRBD1 (6 bases). CDR3 length: 15 residues. V lost 8 bases, J lost 5 bases, and 21 bases lay in between. Per the germline V gene, CDR1 is MNHNS and CDR2 is SASEGT. The CDR3 sequence: CASQTYGSTGETQYF. The CDR3 nucleotides are TGTGCCAGCCAGACCTACGGGTCTACAGGGGAGACCCAGTACTTC.

This clonotype occurred a few times. The chain has TRBV29-1 and TRBJ2-7; D is tentatively TRBD1 or TRBD2 (5 bases each). Germline V lookup: CDR1 SQVTM, CDR2 ANQGSEA. The germline V and J ends were trimmed by 0 bases and 2 bases, with 11 bases remaining between them. The CDR3 is 14 residues long. The CDR3 nucleotides read TGCAGCGTTGAAGATCGGGACGGGACCTACGAGCAGTACTTC. It codes for CSVEDRDGTYEQYF.

At least ten counts were recorded for this clonotype. The V and J genes are TRBV10-3 and TRBJ1-4, with D perhaps matching TRBD1 (5 bases). The germline V and J ends were trimmed by 11 bases and 3 bases, with 16 bases remaining between them. Germline CDR1 reads ENHRY; CDR2 reads SYGVKD. CDR3 length equals 14 residues. Here the CDR3 DNA reads TGTGCCTCTCGTTTTGGGACGCCTAATGAAAAACTGTTTTTT. It codes for CASRFGTPNEKLFF.